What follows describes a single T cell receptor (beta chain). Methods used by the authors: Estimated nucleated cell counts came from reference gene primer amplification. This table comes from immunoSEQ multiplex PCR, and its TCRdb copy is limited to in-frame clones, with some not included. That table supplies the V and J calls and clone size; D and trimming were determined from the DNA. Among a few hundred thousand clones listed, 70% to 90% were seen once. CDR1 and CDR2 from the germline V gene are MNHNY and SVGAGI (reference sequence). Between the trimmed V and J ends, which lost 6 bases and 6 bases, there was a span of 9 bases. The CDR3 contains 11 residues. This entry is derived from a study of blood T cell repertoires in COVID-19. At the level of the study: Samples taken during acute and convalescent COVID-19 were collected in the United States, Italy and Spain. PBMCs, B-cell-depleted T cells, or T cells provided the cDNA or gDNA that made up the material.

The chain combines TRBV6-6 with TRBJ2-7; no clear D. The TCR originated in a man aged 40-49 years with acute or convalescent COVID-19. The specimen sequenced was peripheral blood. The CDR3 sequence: CASRINSEQYF. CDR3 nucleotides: TGTGCCAGCAGAATAAACAGCGAGCAGTACTTC.